The rows below give T cell receptor beta chains drawn from one sample of a study of blood T cell repertoires in COVID-19. Only in-frame clones appear in the TCRdb table, and some are missing; sequencing was by immunoSEQ multiplex PCR. The data contain 20,000 to 25,000 clones, 80% to 95% of them singletons. Material: peripheral blood. The receptors originated from a human donor in a cohort sampled during active COVID-19. The CDR3 runs from the conserved cysteine through the conserved F or W. D genes are given only for firm matches. Clone size is given for some rows only: seen once, a few or many times, or a class if the clone is expanded.

TRBV2	TRBJ2-5	once	TRBD2	CASSDGGARETQYF	TGTGCCAGCAGTGACGGGGGGGCCCGGGAGACCCAGTACTTC
TRBV6-5	TRBJ2-2	.	.	CASSATRRGELFF	TGTGCCAGCAGCGCTACCAGGCGCGGGGAGCTGTTTTTT
TRBV12-5	TRBJ2-5	.	.	CASGRGLAAQYF	TGTGCTAGTGGTCGGGGACTGGCGGCCCAGTACTTC
TRBV6-2/TRBV6-3	TRBJ2-7	few	TRBD1	CASSYGQGADEQYF	TGTGCCAGCAGTTACGGACAGGGGGCGGACGAGCAGTACTTC
TRBV5-1	TRBJ1-4	.	.	CASKDTTNEKLFF	TGCGCCAGCAAGGACACAACTAATGAAAAACTGTTTTTT
TRBV9	TRBJ2-2	.	TRBD2	CASSGGLAGVGELFF	TGTGCCAGCAGCGGGGGACTAGCGGGTGTCGGGGAGCTGTTTTTT
TRBV19	TRBJ1-1	once	.	CASSPAGPTEAFF	TGTGCCAGTAGCCCAGCGGGCCCTACTGAAGCTTTCTTT
TRBV5-4	TRBJ2-7	.	.	CASSLEWRSNEQYF	TGTGCCAGCAGCTTGGAATGGAGGTCAAACGAGCAGTACTTC
TRBV6-5	TRBJ2-7	.	.	CASSSPGSLYEQYF	TGTGCCAGCAGTTCCCCCGGGTCGCTCTACGAGCAGTACTTC
TRBV6-1	TRBJ1-2	.	TRBD1	CASSDRDRGGYTF	TGTGCCAGCAGTGACCGGGACAGGGGCGGCTACACCTTC
TRBV6-4	TRBJ2-1	.	TRBD2	CASSEGSGGANEQFF	TGTGCCAGCAGTGAGGGTAGCGGGGGGGCCAATGAGCAGTTCTTC
TRBV6-2/TRBV6-3	TRBJ2-3	.	TRBD2	CASSSISSGGAKNTQYF	TGTGCCAGCAGTTCGATTTCTAGCGGGGGGGCCAAGAATACGCAGTATTTT
TRBV4-2	TRBJ1-5	.	.	CASSQGTDLEPQHF	TGTGCCAGCAGCCAAGGGACAGACCTGGAGCCCCAGCATTTT
TRBV5-1	TRBJ1-2	.	.	CASSFHPDSLGYTF	TGCGCCAGCAGCTTTCACCCCGACTCCCTAGGCTACACCTTC
TRBV27	TRBJ1-3	few	.	CASSSSRSGNTIYF	TGTGCCAGCAGTTCGTCCCGCTCTGGAAACACCATATATTTT
TRBV6-2/TRBV6-3	TRBJ2-4	.	.	CASSYAGLAKNIQYF	TGTGCCAGCAGTTACGCGGGGTTAGCCAAAAACATTCAGTACTTC
TRBV11-2	TRBJ2-5	.	TRBD2	CASSLAGGETQYF	TGTGCCAGCAGCTTAGCGGGGGGGGAGACCCAGTACTTC
TRBV6-2/TRBV6-3	TRBJ2-3	.	.	CASSYSFRATDTQYF	TGTGCCAGCAGTTACTCGTTCAGGGCCACAGATACGCAGTATTTT
TRBV19	TRBJ2-1	.	TRBD1	CASSMAGQGGNEQFF	TGTGCCAGTAGTATGGCGGGACAGGGGGGCAATGAGCAGTTCTTC
TRBV6-1	TRBJ2-1	.	TRBD2	CASSEASGGPYNEQFF	TGTGCCAGCAGTGAAGCGTCGGGGGGGCCTTACAATGAGCAGTTCTTC
TRBV18	TRBJ1-1	.	TRBD1	CASSSGTGSVGEAFF	TGTGCCAGCTCATCAGGGACAGGGTCTGTCGGTGAAGCTTTCTTT
TRBV5-6	TRBJ1-2	few	TRBD1	CASSLDGTAYGYTF	TGTGCCAGCAGCTTGGATGGGACAGCCTATGGCTACACCTTC
TRBV20-1	TRBJ2-1	.	TRBD2	CSASLLAGGSNEQFF	TGCAGTGCTAGTTTACTAGCGGGGGGCTCCAATGAGCAGTTCTTC
TRBV10-3	TRBJ1-1	few	.	CAISGVNTEAFF	TGTGCCATCAGCGGGGTGAACACTGAAGCTTTCTTT
TRBV7-8	TRBJ2-2	.	.	CASSSPGQNTGELFF	TGTGCCAGCAGCTCACCGGGACAGAACACCGGGGAGCTGTTTTTT
TRBV18	TRBJ2-5	.	.	CASSPPRGLRTAQETQYF	TGTGCCAGCTCACCACCCAGGGGTCTTCGGACAGCCCAAGAGACCCAGTACTTC
TRBV5-6	TRBJ2-2	few	TRBD2	CASSGLAGGLGTGELFF	TGTGCCAGCAGCGGACTAGCGGGGGGGCTGGGCACCGGGGAGCTGTTTTTT
TRBV11-2	TRBJ2-1	.	TRBD1	CASSHGTGGYSYNEQFF	TGTGCCAGCAGCCACGGGACAGGGGGCTACTCCTACAATGAGCAGTTCTTC
TRBV30	TRBJ1-5	few	.	CAWSTQGNQPQHF	TGTGCCTGGAGTACGCAGGGTAATCAGCCCCAGCATTTT
TRBV4-2	TRBJ1-2	.	.	CASSQDQNNYGYTF	TGTGCCAGCAGCCAAGACCAGAATAACTATGGCTACACCTTC
TRBV5-4	TRBJ1-1	.	.	CASSLVKGEMNTEAFF	TGTGCCAGCAGCTTGGTGAAAGGAGAAATGAACACTGAAGCTTTCTTT
TRBV5-1	TRBJ2-7	.	TRBD2	CASSREGSEQYF	TGCGCCAGCTCTCGGGAGGGTTCCGAGCAGTACTTC
TRBV6-2/TRBV6-3	TRBJ1-1	.	.	CASSPNRAEAFF	TGTGCCAGCAGCCCAAACAGGGCAGAAGCTTTCTTT
TRBV9	TRBJ1-2	.	TRBD1	CASSVLGQGSYGYTF	TGTGCCAGCAGCGTCCTCGGACAGGGGAGTTATGGCTACACCTTC
TRBV7-2	TRBJ2-1	once	.	CASHKGIQGGEQFF	TGTGCCAGCCACAAAGGAATACAGGGTGGTGAGCAGTTCTTC
TRBV6-5	TRBJ1-2	.	TRBD1	CASSSYSGGDYGYTF	TGTGCCAGCAGTTCTTATTCAGGGGGCGACTATGGCTACACCTTC
TRBV5-6	TRBJ2-7	.	.	CASSSWTSSSYEQYF	TGTGCCAGCAGCTCATGGACTTCTAGTTCCTACGAGCAGTACTTC
TRBV7-9	TRBJ2-3	once	.	CASSPKHTDTQYF	TGTGCCAGCAGCCCTAAGCACACAGATACGCAGTATTTT
TRBV18	TRBJ2-1	.	.	CASSPPLWRGDWDNEQFF	TGTGCCAGCTCACCACCGTTGTGGAGGGGAGACTGGGACAATGAGCAGTTCTTC
TRBV7-3	TRBJ2-7	once	.	CASSLTGSHEQYF	TGTGCCAGCAGCTTGACAGGTTCCCACGAGCAGTACTTC
TRBV7-9	TRBJ2-1	.	TRBD2	CASSLGGLAGSYNEQFF	TGTGCCAGCAGCTTAGGAGGATTAGCGGGGTCCTACAATGAGCAGTTCTTC
TRBV19	TRBJ1-5	.	.	CASSRNRDRGPQHF	TGTGCCAGTAGTAGAAACAGGGATAGGGGACCCCAGCATTTT
TRBV6-1	TRBJ2-3	.	.	CASSERGDTQYF	TGTGCCAGCAGTGAAAGAGGGGATACGCAGTATTTT
TRBV19	TRBJ2-7	once	TRBD1	CASRTGQGSYEQYF	TGTGCCAGTAGAACGGGACAGGGATCCTACGAGCAGTACTTC
TRBV11-2	TRBJ2-3	.	TRBD2	CASSSWGGTDTQYF	TGTGCCAGCAGCTCGTGGGGGGGTACAGATACGCAGTATTTT
TRBV30	TRBJ1-2	.	TRBD1	CAIQGIAQGYGYTF	TGTGCCATACAGGGGATCGCCCAAGGTTATGGCTACACCTTC
TRBV7-9	TRBJ1-2	.	.	CASSLANSYGYTF	TGTGCCAGCAGCTTAGCTAACTCCTATGGCTACACCTTC
TRBV7-9	TRBJ1-1	once	.	CASSQPAGGAFEAFF	TGTGCCAGCAGCCAACCCGCGGGGGGCGCTTTTGAAGCTTTCTTT
TRBV19	TRBJ2-5	.	TRBD1	CASSTLTGNSETQYF	TGTGCCAGTAGTACCCTGACAGGGAATAGCGAGACCCAGTACTTC
TRBV29-1	TRBJ1-2	.	TRBD1	CSVRQGAGGYTF	TGCAGCGTTCGACAGGGGGCGGGTGGCTACACCTTC
TRBV2	TRBJ2-2	.	TRBD2	CASSESRLAGGKVRTGELFF	TGTGCCAGCAGTGAAAGCAGACTAGCGGGGGGGAAAGTAAGAACCGGGGAGCTGTTTTTT
TRBV14	TRBJ2-2	.	.	CASSQYRVGTGELFF	TGTGCCAGCAGCCAATACAGGGTCGGCACCGGGGAGCTGTTTTTT
TRBV19	TRBJ1-1	.	.	CASSINGGGTEAFF	TGTGCCAGTAGTATAAATGGGGGGGGCACTGAAGCTTTCTTT
TRBV27	TRBJ2-3	.	.	CASSPKAVITDTQYF	TGTGCCAGCAGTCCCAAGGCGGTAATCACAGATACGCAGTATTTT
TRBV9	TRBJ1-3	.	TRBD1	CASTPGWDRGNTIYF	TGTGCCAGCACCCCTGGGTGGGACAGGGGAAACACCATATATTTT
TRBV5-1	TRBJ2-7	.	TRBD1	CASSLGTRDRAYFYEQYF	TGCGCCAGCAGCTTGGGCACCCGGGACAGGGCTTACTTCTACGAGCAGTACTTC
TRBV30	TRBJ2-1	.	.	CAWGDPGNEQFF	TGTGCCTGGGGGGATCCGGGCAATGAGCAGTTCTTC
TRBV2	TRBJ2-5	.	TRBD2	CASSEAEGAGGKETQYF	TGTGCCAGCAGTGAAGCTGAAGGGGCGGGGGGAAAAGAGACCCAGTACTTC
TRBV5-1	TRBJ1-2	.	.	CASSLVGEDGYTF	TGCGCCAGCAGCTTGGTGGGTGAGGATGGCTACACCTTC